Listed below are T cell receptor beta chains from one sample, sequenced in a study of T cells in Graves' hyperthyroidism and ophthalmopathy. TCRdb used MiXCR to reprocess the multiplex PCR reads, holding one entry per CDR3 protein. The sample shows about 210,000 distinct CDR3 sequences, over 15% of them seen only once. Sequencing was performed on blood. The origin of the receptors is a man between 45 and 60 years old with Graves' hyperthyroidism. Both conserved end residues are part of each CDR3. The D gene is left open where the match is weak. Expanded clones get a size class; other rows say once, few or many, or leave the size out.

V: TRBV9; length: 15; J: TRBJ2-7; D: TRBD1; size: many; DNA: TGTGCCAGCAGCCCACGCGGACAGGACAACTACGAGCAGTACTTC; CDR3: CASSPRGQDNYEQYF
V: TRBV20-1; length: 14; J: TRBJ1-2; D: TRBD1; size: many; DNA: TGCAGTGCTAGAGTCAGGGGGCTTCGGTATGGCTACACCTTC; CDR3: CSARVRGLRYGYTF
V: TRBV27; length: 14; J: TRBJ2-7; D: TRBD1; size: many; DNA: TGTGCCAGCAGTTTCATGACAGGGGACTACGAGCAGTACTTC; CDR3: CASSFMTGDYEQYF
V: TRBV24-1; length: 15; J: TRBJ2-1; D: TRBD1; size: few; DNA: TGTGCCACCAGTGAGTCCGGGACAGGGTCTAATGAGCAGTTCTTC; CDR3: CATSESGTGSNEQFF
V: TRBV30; length: 11; J: TRBJ1-4; D: TRBD1; size: few; DNA: TGTGCCTGGACTCAGGGGGGAAAACTGTTTTTT; CDR3: CAWTQGGKLFF
V: TRBV11-2; length: 18; J: TRBJ2-5; D: TRBD1; size: -; DNA: TGTGCCAGCAGCCAAGATCGGAGGGGACAGGGTAGGGTAGAGACCCAGTACTTC; CDR3: CASSQDRRGQGRVETQYF
V: TRBV19; length: 15; J: TRBJ1-5; D: TRBD1; size: -; DNA: TGTGCCAGTAGCACTACAGGGGCGGGGGGTCAGCCCCAGCATTTT; CDR3: CASSTTGAGGQPQHF
V: TRBV5-1; length: 14; J: TRBJ1-5; D: TRBD1; size: few; DNA: TGCGCCAGCAGCCCGGGGACAGACAATCAGCCCCAGCATTTT; CDR3: CASSPGTDNQPQHF
V: TRBV9; length: 16; J: TRBJ2-7; D: TRBD2; size: many; DNA: TGTGCCAGCAGCGCCGGGACTAGCGGGAGGGACGACGAGCAGTACTTC; CDR3: CASSAGTSGRDDEQYF
V: TRBV7-9; length: 14; J: TRBJ2-1; D: TRBD2; size: many; DNA: TGTGCCAGCAGCGTACTAGCGGGAGACTTTCCCCAGTTCTTC; CDR3: CASSVLAGDFPQFF
V: TRBV12-3/TRBV12-4; length: 12; J: TRBJ2-2; D: -; size: -; DNA: TGTGCCAGCAGATCGAACACCGGGGAGCTGTTTTTT; CDR3: CASRSNTGELFF
V: TRBV14; length: 16; J: TRBJ2-7; D: TRBD2; size: -; DNA: TGTGCCAGCAGCCAAGGGGCGGGGGGGGGGGCCTACGAGCAGTACTTC; CDR3: CASSQGAGGGAYEQYF
V: TRBV15; length: 16; J: TRBJ2-1; D: -; size: -; DNA: TGTGCCACCAGCAGAGATCTACTGCCCCAGGACAATGAGCAGTCCTTC; CDR3: CATSRDLLPQDNEQSF
V: TRBV15; length: 17; J: TRBJ2-7; D: -; size: few; DNA: TGTGCCACCAGCAGAGATAAAGGGGGGGGGACCTCCTACGAGCAGTACTTC; CDR3: CATSRDKGGGTSYEQYF
V: TRBV2; length: 15; J: TRBJ2-7; D: TRBD1; size: many; DNA: TGTGCCAGCAGAGAAACTACAGGGGGCACCTACGAGCAGTACTTC; CDR3: CASRETTGGTYEQYF
V: TRBV28; length: 13; J: TRBJ1-1; D: -; size: many; DNA: TGTGCCAGCAGTTTACAGGGTATGGCTGAAGCTTTCTTT; CDR3: CASSLQGMAEAFF
V: TRBV12-3/TRBV12-4; length: 14; J: TRBJ2-7; D: -; size: many; DNA: TGTGCCAGCAGTTTAGTGAGCGGCTCCTACGAGCAGTACTTC; CDR3: CASSLVSGSYEQYF
V: TRBV4-1; length: 15; J: TRBJ2-3; D: -; size: -; DNA: TGCGCCAGCAGCCAAAGGGACACTAGCGAACATACGCAGTATTTT; CDR3: CASSQRDTSEHTQYF
V: TRBV19; length: 17; J: TRBJ1-5; D: -; size: few; DNA: TGTGCCAGTACCGAGGCGGGGAAGGTAGGCAGCAATCAGCCCCAGCATTTT; CDR3: CASTEAGKVGSNQPQHF
V: TRBV4-2; length: 14; J: TRBJ2-3; D: -; size: -; DNA: TGTGCCAGCAGCCAAGGGGACGGAGCAGATACGCAGTATTTT; CDR3: CASSQGDGADTQYF
V: TRBV5-8; length: 14; J: TRBJ2-3; D: -; size: many; DNA: TGTGCCAGCAGCGGGGACCGAAGCACAGATACGCAGTATTTT; CDR3: CASSGDRSTDTQYF
V: TRBV2; length: 13; J: TRBJ1-2; D: TRBD1; size: many; DNA: TGTGCCAGCACGCCCAATCAGGGGGCTGGCTACACCTTC; CDR3: CASTPNQGAGYTF
V: TRBV28; length: 18; J: TRBJ2-2; D: -; size: many; DNA: TGTGCCAGCAGTCCGCTGACTAAAGCCCGAACGAACACCGGGGAGCTGTTTTTT; CDR3: CASSPLTKARTNTGELFF
V: TRBV7-9; length: 14; J: TRBJ2-3; D: TRBD1; size: -; DNA: TGTGCCAGCAGCGAGGGGACAGGGGGAGATACGCAGTATTTT; CDR3: CASSEGTGGDTQYF
V: TRBV6-2/TRBV6-3; length: 15; J: TRBJ2-7; D: TRBD1; size: many; DNA: TGTGCCAGCAGGGTTACCGGGACAGGTGCCTACGAGCAGTACTTC; CDR3: CASRVTGTGAYEQYF
V: TRBV20-1; length: 17; J: TRBJ2-7; D: TRBD2; size: -; DNA: TGCAGTGCACACCTCAGACTAGCGGTCATGAGCTCCTACGAGCAGTACTTC; CDR3: CSAHLRLAVMSSYEQYF
V: TRBV7-2; length: 12; J: TRBJ2-2; D: -; size: many; DNA: TGTGCCAGCAGTCCCGGCCCCGGGGAGCTGTTTTTT; CDR3: CASSPGPGELFF
V: TRBV20-1; length: 15; J: TRBJ2-5; D: -; size: -; DNA: TGCAGTGCGCTGATCTGGGGGCCCCAGGCAGAGACCCAGTACTTC; CDR3: CSALIWGPQAETQYF
V: TRBV7-2; length: 15; J: TRBJ2-2; D: TRBD2; size: -; DNA: TGTGCCAGCACTCCGGGACTAGCGGGAGTGGGGGAGCTGTTTTTT; CDR3: CASTPGLAGVGELFF
V: TRBV18; length: 16; J: TRBJ2-5; D: -; size: -; DNA: TGTGCCAGCTCACCACCGGGGGCGGGGTACCAAGAGACCCAGTACTTC; CDR3: CASSPPGAGYQETQYF
V: TRBV28; length: 15; J: TRBJ1-6; D: -; size: few; DNA: TGTGCCAGCGTGGGAGAGGGATCCTATAATTCACCCCTCCACTTT; CDR3: CASVGEGSYNSPLHF
V: TRBV7-6; length: 14; J: TRBJ2-2; D: -; size: -; DNA: TGTGCCAGCAGCTTAGCAGGGCGTCCCGGGGAGCTGTTTTTT; CDR3: CASSLAGRPGELFF
V: TRBV28; length: 16; J: TRBJ2-7; D: TRBD2; size: many; DNA: TGTGCCAGCAGTTCCTCCGGGACTAATGGGGCCTACGAGCAGTACTTC; CDR3: CASSSSGTNGAYEQYF
V: TRBV5-5; length: 14; J: TRBJ2-7; D: TRBD2; size: many; DNA: TGTGCCAGCACCCGAGTGAGGGAGGGGAGTGAGCAGTACTTC; CDR3: CASTRVREGSEQYF
V: TRBV28; length: 14; J: TRBJ2-1; D: -; size: many; DNA: TGTGCCAGCAGTTTATGGTCCCCCTACAATGAGCAGTTCTTC; CDR3: CASSLWSPYNEQFF
V: TRBV7-9; length: 14; J: TRBJ2-5; D: -; size: -; DNA: TGTGCCAGCAGCTTAGCACCGCAGAGGGAGACCCAGTACTTC; CDR3: CASSLAPQRETQYF
V: TRBV27; length: 16; J: TRBJ2-3; D: -; size: many; DNA: TGTGCCAGCAGTTTATGGGGGAGACCTAGCACAGATACGCAGTATTTT; CDR3: CASSLWGRPSTDTQYF
V: TRBV2; length: 11; J: TRBJ2-7; D: -; size: -; DNA: TGTGCCAGCAGTGAATTTATAGGGCAGTACTTC; CDR3: CASSEFIGQYF
V: TRBV28; length: 13; J: TRBJ1-3; D: -; size: -; DNA: TGTGCCAGCAGTGAAGGCGCTGGAAACACCATATATTTT; CDR3: CASSEGAGNTIYF
V: TRBV6-1; length: 14; J: TRBJ2-1; D: -; size: few; DNA: TGTGCCAGCAGTCCCCCGACCATAAACAATGAGCAGTTCTTC; CDR3: CASSPPTINNEQFF
V: TRBV28; length: 16; J: TRBJ1-3; D: -; size: few; DNA: TGTGCCAGCAGTCAACGCACAGGGAGGTCTGGAAACACCATATATTTT; CDR3: CASSQRTGRSGNTIYF
V: TRBV27; length: 15; J: TRBJ2-7; D: -; size: -; DNA: TGTGCCAGCAGTCTCCTTGTAGGAGGGGCTGGCGAGCAGTACTTC; CDR3: CASSLLVGGAGEQYF
V: TRBV20-1; length: 15; J: TRBJ2-5; D: TRBD2; size: -; DNA: TGCAGTGCTAGAGAGGGGGGCACTAGCGGGAGGGCCGTCTACTTC; CDR3: CSAREGGTSGRAVYF